The sequence of this TCR beta chain was determined in a study of T cells in Graves' hyperthyroidism and ophthalmopathy. The study, taken as a whole, reports: Ophthalmopathy was identified by the model a median around 6.3 months ahead of onset.

Ten or more counts support this clonotype. Its antigen is as yet unknown. It was RNA transcripts that yielded the amplified TCR beta CDR3 regions. Carried out on the TCR CDR3, a first-round RT-PCR used the HTBI primer set. MiXCR, applied by TCRdb to the multiplex PCR reads, yields one record per CDR3 protein. Here the sample spans fewer than 850,000 distinct CDR3 sequences, 17% being singletons. These patients, aged 18 to 65, had recently diagnosed hyperthyroidism lasting under 2 months. This TCR was sampled from a man between 45 and 60 years old with Graves' hyperthyroidism. The sample consisted of blood.

The CDR3 nucleotides read TGTGCCAGCACCAAAAGCGGGAGTGGTACCGGGGAGCTGTTTTTT. This gives the protein CASTKSGSGTGELFF. V is TRBV6-1 and J is TRBJ2-2, with TRBD2 matching 8 bases. This CDR3 comprises 15 residues. Trimming at V came to 7 bases and at J to 5 bases, leaving 9 bases not matched to a gene. Germline lookup yields CDR1 MNHNS and CDR2 SASEGT.